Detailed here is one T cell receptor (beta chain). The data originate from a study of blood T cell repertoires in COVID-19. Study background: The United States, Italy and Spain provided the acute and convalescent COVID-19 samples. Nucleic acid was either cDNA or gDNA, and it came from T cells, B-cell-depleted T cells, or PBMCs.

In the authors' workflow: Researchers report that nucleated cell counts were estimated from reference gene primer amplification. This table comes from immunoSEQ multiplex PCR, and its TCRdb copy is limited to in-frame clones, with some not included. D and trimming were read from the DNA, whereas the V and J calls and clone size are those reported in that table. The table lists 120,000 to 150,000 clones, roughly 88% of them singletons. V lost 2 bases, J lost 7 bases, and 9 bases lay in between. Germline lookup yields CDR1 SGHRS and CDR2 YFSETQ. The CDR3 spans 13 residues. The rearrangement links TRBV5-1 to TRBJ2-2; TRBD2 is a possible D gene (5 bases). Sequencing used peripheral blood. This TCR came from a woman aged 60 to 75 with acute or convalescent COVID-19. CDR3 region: CASSFTAGGELFF. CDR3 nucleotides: TGCGCCAGCAGCTTCACGGCGGGCGGGGAGCTGTTTTTT.